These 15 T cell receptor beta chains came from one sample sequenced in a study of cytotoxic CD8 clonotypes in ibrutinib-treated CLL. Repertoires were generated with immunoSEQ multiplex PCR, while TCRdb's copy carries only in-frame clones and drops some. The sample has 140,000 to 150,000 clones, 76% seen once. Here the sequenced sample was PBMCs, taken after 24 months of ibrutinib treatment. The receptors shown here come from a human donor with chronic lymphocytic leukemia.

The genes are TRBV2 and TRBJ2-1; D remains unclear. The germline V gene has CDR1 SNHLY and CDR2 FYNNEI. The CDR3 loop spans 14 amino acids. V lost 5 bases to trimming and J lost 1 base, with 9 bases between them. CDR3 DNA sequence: TGTGCCAGCAGTCCCGCCGCATCCTACAATGAGCAGTTCTTC. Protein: CASSPAASYNEQFF.

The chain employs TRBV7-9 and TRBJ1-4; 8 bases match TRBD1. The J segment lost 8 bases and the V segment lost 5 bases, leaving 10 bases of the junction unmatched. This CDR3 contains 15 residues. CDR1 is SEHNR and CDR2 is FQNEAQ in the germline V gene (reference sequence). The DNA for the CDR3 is TGTGCCAGCAGCACCCAGGGGGCAAGGGGGGAAAAACTGTTTTTT. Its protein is CASSTQGARGEKLFF.

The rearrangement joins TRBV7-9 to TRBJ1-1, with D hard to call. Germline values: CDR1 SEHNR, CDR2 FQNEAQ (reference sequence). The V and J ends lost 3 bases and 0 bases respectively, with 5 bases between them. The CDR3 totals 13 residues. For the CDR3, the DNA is TGTGCCAGCAGCTTCCCGATGAACACTGAAGCTTTCTTT. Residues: CASSFPMNTEAFF. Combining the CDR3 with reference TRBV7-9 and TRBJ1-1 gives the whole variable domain DTGVSQNPRHKITKRGQNVTFRCDPISEHNRLYWYRQTLGQGPEFLTYFQNEAQLEKSRLLSDRFSAERPKGSFSTLEIQRTEQGDSAMYLCASSFPMNTEAFFGQGTRLTVV.

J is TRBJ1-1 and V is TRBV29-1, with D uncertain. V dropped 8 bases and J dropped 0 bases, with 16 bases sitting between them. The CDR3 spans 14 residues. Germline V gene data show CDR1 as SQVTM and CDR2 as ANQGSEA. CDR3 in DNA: TGCAGCCCCCACCCGCGGGCCTTGAACACTGAAGCTTTCTTT. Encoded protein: CSPHPRALNTEAFF. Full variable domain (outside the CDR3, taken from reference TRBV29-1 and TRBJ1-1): SAVISQKPSRDICQRGTSLTIQCQVDSQVTMMFWYRQQPGQSLTLIATANQGSEATYESGFVIDKFPISRPNLTFSTLTVSNMSPEDSSIYLCSPHPRALNTEAFFGQGTRLTVV.

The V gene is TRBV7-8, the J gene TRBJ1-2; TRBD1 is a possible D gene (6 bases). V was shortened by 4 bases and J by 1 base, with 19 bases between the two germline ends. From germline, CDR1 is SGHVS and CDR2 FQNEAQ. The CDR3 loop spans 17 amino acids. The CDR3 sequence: CASSSLSGDGHNYGYTF. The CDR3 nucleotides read TGTGCCAGCAGCTCCCTTTCAGGGGACGGCCATAACTATGGCTACACCTTC.

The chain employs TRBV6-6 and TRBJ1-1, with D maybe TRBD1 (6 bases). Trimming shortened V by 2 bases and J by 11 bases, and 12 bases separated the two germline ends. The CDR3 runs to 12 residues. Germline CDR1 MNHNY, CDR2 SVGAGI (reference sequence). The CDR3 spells CASSYGGRVAFF. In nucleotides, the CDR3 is TGTGCCAGCAGTTACGGGGGGCGTGTTGCTTTCTTT.

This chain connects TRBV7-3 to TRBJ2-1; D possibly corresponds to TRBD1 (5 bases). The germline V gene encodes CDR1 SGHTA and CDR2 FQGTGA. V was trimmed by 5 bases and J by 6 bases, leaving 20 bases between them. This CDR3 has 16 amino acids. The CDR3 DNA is TGTGCCAGCAGCCCTAGGGGAAGTTGGCCTCTCAATGAGCAGTTCTTC. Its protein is CASSPRGSWPLNEQFF.

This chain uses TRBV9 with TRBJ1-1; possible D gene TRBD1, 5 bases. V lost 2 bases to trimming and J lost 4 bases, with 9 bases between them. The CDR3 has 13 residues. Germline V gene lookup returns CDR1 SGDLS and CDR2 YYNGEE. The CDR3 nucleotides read TGTGCCAGCAGCGTCCAGGGCCTCACTGAAGCTTTCTTT. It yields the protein CASSVQGLTEAFF.

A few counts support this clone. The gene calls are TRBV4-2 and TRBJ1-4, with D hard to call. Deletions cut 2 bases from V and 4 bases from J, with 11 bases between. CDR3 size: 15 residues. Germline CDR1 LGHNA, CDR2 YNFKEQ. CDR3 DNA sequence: TGTGCCAGCAGCCAACATAGGATGGATAATGAAAAACTGTTTTTT. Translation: CASSQHRMDNEKLFF.

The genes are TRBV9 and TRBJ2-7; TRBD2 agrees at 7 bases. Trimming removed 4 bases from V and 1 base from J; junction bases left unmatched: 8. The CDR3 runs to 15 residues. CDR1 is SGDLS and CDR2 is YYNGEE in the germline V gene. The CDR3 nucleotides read TGTGCCAGCAGCCCCGGCGGGGGTTCATCCTACGAGCAGTACTTC. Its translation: CASSPGGGSSYEQYF.

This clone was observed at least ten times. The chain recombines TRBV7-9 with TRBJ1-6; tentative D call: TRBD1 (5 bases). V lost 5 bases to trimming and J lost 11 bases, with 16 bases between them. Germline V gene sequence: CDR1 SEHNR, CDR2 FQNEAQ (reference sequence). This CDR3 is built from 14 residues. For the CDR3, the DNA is TGTGCCAGCAGCCCGGGACCTCCGGCCCCACCCCTCCACTTT. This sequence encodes CASSPGPPAPPLHF.

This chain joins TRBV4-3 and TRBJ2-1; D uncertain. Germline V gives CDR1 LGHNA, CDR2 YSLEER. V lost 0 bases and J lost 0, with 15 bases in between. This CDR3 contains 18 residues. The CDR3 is CASSQDVFGASSYNEQFF. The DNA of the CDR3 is TGCGCCAGCAGCCAAGATGTGTTTGGTGCCAGCTCCTACAATGAGCAGTTCTTC.

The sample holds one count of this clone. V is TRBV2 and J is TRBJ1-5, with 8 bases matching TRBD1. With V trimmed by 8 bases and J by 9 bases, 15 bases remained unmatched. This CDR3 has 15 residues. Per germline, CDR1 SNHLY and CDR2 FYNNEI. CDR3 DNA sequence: TGTGCCAGCGACAGACGGGACAGGCGACCGGGGCCCCAGCATTTT. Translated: CASDRRDRRPGPQHF.

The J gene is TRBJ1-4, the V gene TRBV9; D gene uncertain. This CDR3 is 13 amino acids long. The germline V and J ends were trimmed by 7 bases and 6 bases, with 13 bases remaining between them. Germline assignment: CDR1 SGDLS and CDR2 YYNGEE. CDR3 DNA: TGTGCCAGCTCGGTGGGCCTTGATGAAAAACTGTTTTTT. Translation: CASSVGLDEKLFF.

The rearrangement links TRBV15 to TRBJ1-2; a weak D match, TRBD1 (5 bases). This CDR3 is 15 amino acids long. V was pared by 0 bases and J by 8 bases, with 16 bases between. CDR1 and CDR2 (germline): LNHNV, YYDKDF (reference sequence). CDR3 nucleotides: TGTGCCACCAGCAGAGAAGGGGTGAGCCGAGGAGGCTACACCTTC. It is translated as CATSREGVSRGGYTF.